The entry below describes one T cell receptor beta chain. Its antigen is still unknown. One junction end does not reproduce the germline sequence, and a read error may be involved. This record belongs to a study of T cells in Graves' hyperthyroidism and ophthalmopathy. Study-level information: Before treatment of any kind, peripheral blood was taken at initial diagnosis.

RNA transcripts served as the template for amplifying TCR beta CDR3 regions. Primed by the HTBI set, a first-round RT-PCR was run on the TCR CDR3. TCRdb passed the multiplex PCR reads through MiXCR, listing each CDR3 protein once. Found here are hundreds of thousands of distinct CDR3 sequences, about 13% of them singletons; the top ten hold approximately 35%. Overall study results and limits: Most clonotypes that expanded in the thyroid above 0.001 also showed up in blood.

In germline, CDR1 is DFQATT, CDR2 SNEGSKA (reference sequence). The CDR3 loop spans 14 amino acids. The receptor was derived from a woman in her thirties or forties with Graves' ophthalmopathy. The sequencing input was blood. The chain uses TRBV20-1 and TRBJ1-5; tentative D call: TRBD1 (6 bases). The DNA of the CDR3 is TGCAGTGCGAGAGGGACATGGAGCAATCAGCCCCAGCATTTT. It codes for CSARGTWSNQPQHF.